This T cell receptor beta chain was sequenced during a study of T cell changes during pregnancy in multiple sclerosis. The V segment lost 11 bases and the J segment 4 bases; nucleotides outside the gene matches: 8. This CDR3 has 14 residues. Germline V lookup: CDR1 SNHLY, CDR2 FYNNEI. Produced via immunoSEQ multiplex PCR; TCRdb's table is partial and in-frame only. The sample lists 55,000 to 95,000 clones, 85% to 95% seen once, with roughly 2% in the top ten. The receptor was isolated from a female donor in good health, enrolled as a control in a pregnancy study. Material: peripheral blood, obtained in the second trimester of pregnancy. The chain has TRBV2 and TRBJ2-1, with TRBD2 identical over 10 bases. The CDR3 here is CAFQSGGGYNEQFF. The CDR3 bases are TGTGCCTTCCAGAGCGGGGGGGGGTACAATGAGCAGTTCTTC.